The 22 T cell receptor beta chains below were found in one sample sequenced in a study of blood T cell repertoires in COVID-19. Clones were sequenced by immunoSEQ multiplex PCR, and TCRdb holds only the in-frame ones, with some missing. The sample includes approximately 160,000 clones, approximately 87% seen only once; the top ten take 4.4%. Sequences were obtained from PBMCs or T cells enriched from blood (not recorded which). The receptors were sampled from a woman aged 50 to 60 who had recovered from COVID-19.

This chain connects TRBV5-1 to TRBJ1-4, with 8 bases matching TRBD1. This CDR3 spans 14 amino acids. Germline loops: CDR1 SGHRS, CDR2 YFSETQ. J was trimmed by 8 bases and V by 2 bases; bases with no gene match: 5. The CDR3 protein is CASSLQGTGEKLFF. The DNA of the CDR3 is TGCGCCAGCAGCTTACAGGGGACAGGCGAAAAACTGTTTTTT.

The chain carries TRBV30 and TRBJ1-2, with TRBD1 matching 7 bases. After removal of 5 bases from V and 6 bases from J, the junction contained 9 bases not matched to a gene. The CDR3 runs to 13 residues. Germline assignment: CDR1 GTSNPN and CDR2 SVGIG (reference sequence). The CDR3 reads CAWGGQFLDGYTF. CDR3 nucleotides: TGTGCCTGGGGGGGACAGTTTTTGGATGGCTACACCTTC.

The genes are TRBV12-3 or TRBV12-4 and TRBJ1-5, with 7 bases matching TRBD1. V lost 5 bases to trimming and J lost 4 bases; unmatched junction nucleotides: 2. The CDR3 sequence is 13 residues long. The DNA for the CDR3 is TGTGCCAGCAGTGGCAGGGGGAATCAGCCCCAGCATTTT. This codes for CASSGRGNQPQHF.

The chain carries TRBV28 and TRBJ1-4, with no clear D. The germline V gene encodes CDR1 MDHEN and CDR2 SYDVKM. CDR3 length: 15 amino acids. Trimming took off 2 bases at V and 5 bases at J, with 12 bases between the two ends. DNA of the CDR3: TGTGCCAGCAGTTTAGCCCGGTCTAAGAATGAAAAACTGTTTTTT. Encoded protein: CASSLARSKNEKLFF.

The V and J genes are TRBV2 and TRBJ2-7; D not certain. CDR1 SNHLY and CDR2 FYNNEI come from the germline V gene. With 2 bases removed from V and 2 bases from J, the gap between germline ends came to 7 bases. The CDR3 has 13 amino acids. This CDR3 reads CASSEFRAYEQYV. As DNA, the CDR3 is TGTGCCAGCAGTGAATTCCGGGCCTACGAGCAGTACGTC.

This clone was seen just once. V is TRBV20-1 and J is TRBJ2-7; D call uncertain. Trimming took off 3 bases at V and 3 bases at J, with 6 bases between the two ends. The CDR3 has 11 amino acids. Germline loops: CDR1 DFQATT, CDR2 SNEGSKA (reference sequence). The CDR3 sequence: CSARSGYEQYV. CDR3 DNA: TGCAGTGCTAGGTCCGGCTACGAGCAGTACGTC.

As DNA, the CDR3 is TGTGCCAGCAGCTTAGTTCCCTTTACTCAGCGCGGGAGGTTCTATGAGCAGTTCTTC. Its protein product is CASSLVPFTQRGRFYEQFF. This chain links TRBV7-9 with TRBJ2-1; 8 nucleotides match TRBD2. J lost 8 bases, V lost 1 base, and 19 bases had no gene match. Germline CDR1 is SEHNR and CDR2 is FQNEAQ (reference sequence). The CDR3 has 19 amino acids.

This clone was picked up a small number of times. V is TRBV7-2 and J is TRBJ2-5; 13 positions match TRBD2. CDR3 length equals 19 residues. The V gene end was trimmed by 5 bases and the J gene end by 4 bases; junction bases not matched to a gene: 16. Germline CDR1 is SGHTA and CDR2 is FQGNSA. DNA of the CDR3: TGTGCCAGCAGCCCGGATCGCACTAGCGGGGGGGCGGGGCGAGAGACCCAGTACTTC. Residues: CASSPDRTSGGAGRETQYF.

The chain links TRBV21-1 to TRBJ1-2. TRBV21-1 is annotated as a pseudogene. The length of the CDR3 is 9 residues. As DNA, the CDR3 is TGTGCCAGCAGCATCGGGGGCACCTTC. Protein product: CASSIGGTF.

To note about this clone: The DNA is omitted, as the CDR3 cannot be located on it reliably, and the CDR3 follows TCRdb's listing. The chain links TRBV7-9 to TRBJ2-1; the table's D call TRBD2 went unverified against the DNA. The length of the CDR3 is 17 amino acids, counting both ends. The germline gives CDR1 SEHNR, CDR2 FQNEAQ (reference sequence). The CDR3 here is CASSSSGRGARVNEQFF.

The chain links TRBV6-6 to TRBJ2-2, with D possibly matching TRBD2 (6 bases). Germline CDR1 is MNHNY and CDR2 is SVGAGI (reference sequence). The CDR3 spans 16 residues. Between the trimmed V and J ends, which lost 4 bases and 1 base, there was a span of 13 bases. The CDR3 protein is CASSSGGPLNTGELFF. Written as DNA, the CDR3 is TGTGCCAGCAGTTCCGGGGGACCCCTGAACACCGGGGAGCTGTTTTTT.

The chain employs TRBV6-2 or TRBV6-3 and TRBJ1-4; weak D call: TRBD1 (6 bases). Germline V CDR1 and CDR2: MNHEY, SVGEGT. The CDR3 runs 15 residues. The V and J ends lost 3 bases and 7 bases respectively, with 15 bases between them. In DNA, the CDR3 is TGTGCCAGCAGTTATGGTAACAGGGACCTTGAAAAACTGTTTTTT. It is translated as CASSYGNRDLEKLFF.

This clone was observed once. The chain combines TRBV12-5 with TRBJ1-5, with unresolved D. Germline assignment: CDR1 LGHNT and CDR2 FRNRAP. This CDR3 has 13 residues. Trimming pared 6 bases from V and 1 base from J, leaving 7 bases between. In nucleotides, the CDR3 is TGTGCTAGTGGACTAGAGAGCAATCAGCCCCAGCATTTT. Its translation: CASGLESNQPQHF.

The chain is built from TRBV7-9 and TRBJ1-2; 9 nucleotides match TRBD1. Germline CDR1 and CDR2: SEHNR and FQNEAQ (reference sequence). This CDR3 has 14 residues. The V gene end was trimmed by 2 bases and the J gene end by 6 bases; junction bases not matched to a gene: 4. The CDR3 coding sequence is TGTGCCAGCAGCTTAACAGGGGGCGAGAATGGCTACACCTTC. Its protein product is CASSLTGGENGYTF.

This rearrangement joins TRBV7-9 to TRBJ1-1, with D perhaps matching TRBD1 (6 bases). The CDR3 loop spans 15 amino acids. V was trimmed by 5 bases and J by 5 bases, leaving 18 bases between them. CDR1 and CDR2 from the germline V gene are SEHNR and FQNEAQ (reference sequence). This CDR3 is CASSRPLQGRTEAFF. CDR3 DNA: TGTGCCAGCAGCCGGCCTTTACAGGGAAGAACTGAAGCTTTCTTT.

The chain's CDR3 is CASSTYRGDTEAFF. The CDR3 nucleotides are TGTGCCAGTAGTACCTACAGGGGGGACACTGAAGCTTTCTTT. The gene calls are TRBV19 and TRBJ1-1, with 8 bases aligning to TRBD1. The CDR3 consists of 14 residues. With V trimmed by 4 bases and J by 3 bases, 4 bases remained unmatched. The germline gives CDR1 LNHDA, CDR2 SQIVND (reference sequence).

The chain combines TRBV5-4 with TRBJ1-2, with 7 bases identical to TRBD1. The junction had 14 bases not matched to a gene; V was cut back by 5 bases and J by 7 bases. The CDR3 covers 15 residues. In germline, CDR1 is SGHNT, CDR2 YYREEE (reference sequence). The CDR3: CASRKTGVGGLGYTF. The CDR3 nucleotides read TGTGCCAGCAGAAAAACAGGGGTGGGGGGCCTTGGCTACACCTTC.

The chain uses TRBV7-2 and TRBJ2-4; no definite D call. The CDR3 spans 12 residues. V was cut by 5 bases and J by 4 bases, with 6 bases left in between. CDR1 SGHTA and CDR2 FQGNSA come from the germline V gene. The CDR3 coding sequence is TGTGCCAGCAGCGCCCTAAAAAACATTCAGTACTTC. This codes for CASSALKNIQYF.

The rearrangement links TRBV19 to TRBJ1-5; D possibly corresponds to TRBD1 (6 bases). The CDR3 contains 12 residues. Germline assignment: CDR1 LNHDA and CDR2 SQIVND (reference sequence). V was pared by 5 bases and J by 4 bases, with 6 bases between. The CDR3 loop reads CASSGQNQPQHF. The CDR3 region has the DNA TGTGCCAGTAGTGGACAGAATCAGCCCCAGCATTTT.

This chain links TRBV6-6 with TRBJ2-1; TRBD2 matches at 9 bases. There are 16 residues in the CDR3. Germline values: CDR1 MNHNY, CDR2 SVGAGI (reference sequence). V was clipped by 7 bases and J by 3 bases; unmatched bases: 10. In nucleotides, the CDR3 is TGTGCCAGCACCGACTTAGCGGGAGCCAACTACAATGAGCAGTTCTTC. Protein product: CASTDLAGANYNEQFF.

This sequence joins TRBV5-4 and TRBJ2-1, with 7 bases lining up with TRBD1. Germline CDR1 SGHNT, CDR2 YYREEE (reference sequence). V trimming: 0 bases; J trimming: 2 bases; junction bases outside the gene matches: 2. The CDR3 is 15 residues long. The CDR3 region is CASSLGTGPYNEQFF. CDR3 bases: TGTGCCAGCAGCTTGGGGACAGGACCCTACAATGAGCAGTTCTTC.

V gene TRBV5-1 combines with J gene TRBJ1-6, with 7 bases identical to TRBD1. The junction had 2 bases not matched to a gene; V was cut back by 0 bases and J by 5 bases. Germline loops: CDR1 SGHRS, CDR2 YFSETQ. This CDR3 has 15 amino acids. In DNA, the CDR3 is TGCGCCAGCAGCTTGGGGGACAGAGATAATTCACCCCTCCACTTT. Its protein product is CASSLGDRDNSPLHF.